What follows are 22 T cell receptor beta chains derived from one specimen sequenced in a study of regulatory T cells in long-lasting Graves disease. HTBI primers from iRepertoire and Arm-PCR of CDR3 regions yielded the TCR beta libraries. TCRdb used MiXCR to reprocess the multiplex PCR reads, holding one entry per CDR3 protein. Here the sample spans roughly 510,000 distinct CDR3 sequences, about 16% being singletons. Time point described: newly diagnosed GD, antithyroid drugs for less than 3 months. PBMC-extracted RNA yielded the TCR library. The sample was also linked to a second study, of T cells in Graves' hyperthyroidism and ophthalmopathy.

The sample in question was peripheral blood mononuclear cells (PBMCs), obtained at new diagnosis, from a patient treated with antithyroid drugs. The receptors come from a young man with Graves disease.

This rearrangement joins TRBV20-1 to TRBJ1-1, with a weak D call TRBD1 (5 bases). CDR3 length: 13 amino acids. V was pared by 6 bases and J by 8 bases, with 19 bases between. From germline, CDR1 is DFQATT and CDR2 SNEGSKA (reference sequence). In DNA, the CDR3 is TGCAGTGCCAGTGACGGTGGGTGGGGGGAAGCTTTCTTT. This codes for CSASDGGWGEAFF.

This clonotype was counted only a few times. The chain links TRBV12-3 or TRBV12-4 to TRBJ2-3; 15 bases fit TRBD2. Unmatched junction bases numbered 9, after V lost 5 bases and J lost 6 bases. This CDR3 is built from 17 residues. In DNA, the CDR3 is TGTGCCAGCAGTCCCAGGACTAGCGGGAGGGGTAGGGATACGCAGTATTTT. It is translated as CASSPRTSGRGRDTQYF.

This clonotype was found many times. The chain couples TRBV12-3 or TRBV12-4 to TRBJ1-1; D ambiguous. The CDR3 contains 13 residues. Deletions cut 7 bases from V and 4 bases from J, with 13 bases between. DNA of the CDR3: TGTGCCAGCAACTCGATGGTCGGCACTGAAGCTTTCTTT. Encoded protein: CASNSMVGTEAFF.

J is TRBJ2-2 and V is TRBV24-1; D is unresolved. V dropped 11 bases and J dropped 4 bases, with 22 bases sitting between them. CDR1 and CDR2 (germline): KGHDR, SFDVKD. This CDR3 is 16 amino acids long. This CDR3 reads CARVERKDGATGELFF. The CDR3 nucleotides read TGTGCCAGAGTTGAACGGAAGGACGGCGCCACCGGGGAGCTGTTTTTT.

This clonotype was found a few times. V gene TRBV13 combines with J gene TRBJ2-5, with 7 bases matching TRBD2. The germline V gene encodes CDR1 PRHDT and CDR2 FYEKMQ (reference sequence). V shed 5 bases, J shed 4 bases, and the junction held 7 bases outside the gene matches. This CDR3 has 14 residues. The CDR3 is CASSPGLERETQYF. In DNA form, the CDR3 reads TGTGCCAGCAGCCCCGGACTAGAACGAGAGACCCAGTACTTC.

In this sample, this clonotype turned up many times. The chain employs TRBV7-9 and TRBJ2-5, with 7 positions matching TRBD2. The CDR3 runs to 17 residues. The germline CDR1 and CDR2 sequences are SEHNR and FQNEAQ (reference sequence). Germline trimming cut 6 bases from V and 5 bases from J; bases unmatched to any gene: 18. This chain's CDR3 is CASRSSSGNPPGETQYF. The CDR3 DNA reads TGTGCCAGCAGGTCTTCTAGCGGCAACCCTCCTGGGGAGACCCAGTACTTC.

The chain uses TRBV6-5 and TRBJ2-1; weak D call: TRBD2 (6 bases). Germline loops: CDR1 MNHEY, CDR2 SVGAGI. This CDR3 region has 18 residues. V lost 1 base and J 0 bases, leaving 16 bases between the germline ends. This CDR3 is CASSYWASGTSSYNEQFF. The CDR3 DNA reads TGTGCCAGCAGTTACTGGGCATCCGGGACTTCCTCCTACAATGAGCAGTTCTTC.

This clonotype was counted at least ten times. The chain carries TRBV5-6 and TRBJ2-1, with no clear D. The germline gives CDR1 SGHDT, CDR2 YYEEEE. This CDR3 is built from 15 residues. V shed 4 bases and J shed 3 bases, with 14 bases lying between them. The CDR3 region has the DNA TGTGCCAGCAGCCCTACGGAGACCTTCTACAATGAGCAGTTCTTC. Encoded protein: CASSPTETFYNEQFF. The full variable domain, with the rest looked up from reference TRBV5-6 and TRBJ2-1, is DAGVTQSPTHLIKTRGQQVTLRCSPKSGHDTVSWYQQALGQGPQFIFQYYEEEERQRGNFPDRFSGHQFPNYSSELNVNALLLGDSALYLCASSPTETFYNEQFFGPGTRLTVL.

This clonotype was seen a few times. The chain is built from TRBV29-1 and TRBJ2-3; 7 positions match TRBD2. Germline values: CDR1 SQVTM, CDR2 ANQGSEA. The CDR3 has 13 residues. Written as DNA, the CDR3 is TGCACCCCGGCTGCGGGAGTCCCAGATACGCAGTATTTT. Protein sequence: CTPAAGVPDTQYF.

In its sample, this clonotype was seen many times. The V call is TRBV5-1, the J call TRBJ2-2; D not resolved. Germline V gene data show CDR1 as SGHRS and CDR2 as YFSETQ. V was shortened by 0 bases and J by 4 bases, with 13 bases between the two germline ends. This CDR3 is 16 amino acids long. The CDR3 loop reads CASSLDSPSGTGELFF. In nucleotides, the CDR3 is TGCGCCAGCAGCTTGGATAGCCCCTCGGGCACCGGGGAGCTGTTTTTT.

This clonotype was counted only a few times. The chain joins TRBV19 to TRBJ2-5; D might be TRBD1 or TRBD2, each matching 5 bases. Trimming shortened V by 5 bases and J by 6 bases, and 28 bases separated the two germline ends. This CDR3 comprises 18 residues. Germline V gives CDR1 LNHDA, CDR2 SQIVND (reference sequence). DNA of the CDR3: TGTGCCAGTAGTGGGGGAGCTCACCGGGACCCCGACTGGCAGACCCAGTACTTC. Residues: CASSGGAHRDPDWQTQYF.

This clonotype was found a few times. The V and J genes are TRBV20-1 and TRBJ2-1; D tentatively fits TRBD1 or TRBD2 (5 bases each). Trimming cost V 3 bases and J 2 bases, with 17 bases left between them. This CDR3 spans 16 amino acids. CDR1 is DFQATT, CDR2 SNEGSKA, per germline (reference sequence). In DNA, the CDR3 is TGCAGTGCTAGCGGTAATCCGGGACCCCCCTACAATGAGCAGTTCTTC. Translated: CSASGNPGPPYNEQFF.

The J gene is TRBJ2-1, the V gene TRBV7-9, with 8 nucleotides matching TRBD1. V lost 4 bases and J lost 9; bases outside the gene matches: 8. The CDR3 runs 14 residues. CDR1 SEHNR and CDR2 FQNEAQ come from the germline V gene (reference sequence). The CDR3 loop reads CASSWDRWGGEQFF. The CDR3 region has the DNA TGTGCCAGCAGCTGGGACAGGTGGGGCGGTGAGCAGTTCTTC.

This chain uses TRBV10-1 with TRBJ2-3; the D call may be TRBD1 or TRBD2 (7 bases each). The CDR3 sequence is 16 residues long. V gave up 6 bases and J gave up 4 bases, with 20 bases separating them. The germline CDR1 and CDR2 sequences are WNHNN and SYGVQD (reference sequence). CDR3 in amino acids: CASSDAEGGGADTQYF. The CDR3 DNA reads as TGCGCCAGCAGCGACGCCGAGGGAGGGGGCGCAGATACGCAGTATTTT.

This clonotype was seen repeatedly, ten times or more. The chain carries TRBV7-6 and TRBJ1-1; 9 nucleotides match TRBD1. The CDR3 loop spans 18 amino acids. Losses at the gene ends were 1 base for V and 0 bases for J; bases not matched to a gene: 9. Looked up from germline, CDR1 is SGHVS and CDR2 is FNYEAQ. The CDR3 DNA reads TGTGCCAGCAGCTTAGGCAATACGGGGACAGGGCTGAACACTGAAGCTTTCTTT. Translation gives CASSLGNTGTGLNTEAFF.

This clonotype was seen at least ten times. The chain has TRBV27 and TRBJ1-1; TRBD1 agrees at 9 bases. The CDR3 length is 18 residues. V lost 7 bases and J lost 6; bases outside the gene matches: 21. The germline V gene has CDR1 MNHEY and CDR2 SMNVEV (reference sequence). CDR3 loop: CASTRYYGQGRFGSEAFF. In nucleotides, the CDR3 is TGTGCCAGCACCCGATACTATGGACAGGGGAGGTTTGGATCTGAAGCTTTCTTT.

The V and J genes are TRBV28 and TRBJ1-5, with a weak D call TRBD1 (5 bases). CDR1 and CDR2 (germline): MDHEN, SYDVKM. The CDR3 has 13 amino acids. Trimming shortened V by 5 bases and J by 4 bases, and 9 bases separated the two germline ends. CDR3 DNA: TGTGCCAGCAGTATCGGGGGGAATCAGCCCCAGCATTTT. Amino acids: CASSIGGNQPQHF.

This clonotype was detected ten times or more. CDR3: CASSFQPRANYGYTF. CDR3 nucleotides: TGTGCCAGCAGTTTTCAACCCAGGGCTAACTATGGCTACACCTTC. This chain links TRBV12-3 or TRBV12-4 with TRBJ1-2, with D possibly matching TRBD1 (5 bases). With 3 bases removed from V and 0 bases from J, the gap between germline ends came to 11 bases. The length of the CDR3 is 15 residues.

This clonotype was counted at least ten times. This chain joins TRBV30 and TRBJ2-1; 10 bases match TRBD2. With 0 bases clipped from V and 0 bases from J, the junction kept 8 bases outside the gene matches. The CDR3 has 18 amino acids. The germline CDR1 and CDR2 sequences are GTSNPN and SVGIG (reference sequence). CDR3 residues: CAWSVRSSGSGSYNEQFF. The CDR3 nucleotides are TGTGCCTGGAGTGTACGTTCTAGCGGGAGTGGCTCCTACAATGAGCAGTTCTTC.

The rearrangement links TRBV4-1 to TRBJ2-7; D is possibly TRBD1 or TRBD2 (6 bases each). There are 15 residues in the CDR3. Germline V CDR1 and CDR2: MGHRA, YSYEKL. V was trimmed by 4 bases and J by 0 bases, leaving 13 bases between them. The CDR3 sequence is CASSPLGGSSYEQYF. CDR3 in DNA: TGCGCCAGCAGCCCCCTGGGGGGCTCCTCCTACGAGCAGTACTTC.

This clonotype was counted between two and nine times. The chain links TRBV7-3 to TRBJ2-1; D unclear. This CDR3 spans 15 amino acids. Germline V gives CDR1 SGHTA, CDR2 FQGTGA. V was cut by 5 bases and J by 5 bases, with 16 bases left in between. The CDR3 nucleotides are TGTGCCAGCAGCGCGGCAAAAATCTCGAACAATGAGCAGTTCTTC. Its translation: CASSAAKISNNEQFF.

The table lists this clonotype with many counts. The V call is TRBV6-1, the J call TRBJ1-5, with TRBD1 identical over 8 bases. The CDR3 length is 17 residues. J was trimmed by 4 bases and V by 0 bases; bases with no gene match: 8. Germline V gives CDR1 MNHNS, CDR2 SASEGT. Here the CDR3 DNA reads TGTGCCAGCAGTGAAGCCCCGGACAGGGTACGGAATCAGCCCCAGCATTTT. This gives the protein CASSEAPDRVRNQPQHF.